The 23 T cell receptor beta chains below were found in one sample sequenced in a study of cytomegalovirus exposure and HLA in healthy donors. PCR used 60 Vbeta primers and 13 Jbeta primers. The method was immunoSEQ multiplex PCR; TCRdb's version includes in-frame clones alone and lacks a portion of them. The repertoire has roughly 130,000 clones, approximately 80% of them found once; the top ten carry 5% to 7%. The sequenced sample was PBMCs. The receptor source for this set is a woman aged 40-49 years in good health and CMV-seropositive.

The V gene is TRBV7-3, the J gene TRBJ1-1, with TRBD1 matching 8 bases. CDR1 SGHTA and CDR2 FQGTGA come from the germline V gene. The trim removed 4 bases at V and 1 base at J, leaving 11 bases unmatched. This CDR3 region has 17 residues. The CDR3, as DNA: TGTGCCAGCAGCTCACTACTCAGGGGGCCTACGAACACTGAAGCTTTCTTT. Amino acids: CASSSLLRGPTNTEAFF.

The genes are TRBV6-5 and TRBJ2-1; TRBD2 aligns across 7 bases. The CDR3 runs 11 residues. V lost 2 bases and J lost 15; bases outside the gene matches: 4. Germline loops: CDR1 MNHEY, CDR2 SVGAGI. The CDR3, as DNA: TGTGCCAGCAGTTACCCCGGGGGGTGGTTCTTC. This sequence encodes CASSYPGGWFF.

The V gene is TRBV14, the J gene TRBJ1-2, with 7 bases aligning to TRBD1. Trimming cost V 3 bases and J 4 bases; bases outside gene matches: 8. In germline, CDR1 is SGHDN, CDR2 FVKESK. The CDR3 loop spans 15 amino acids. The CDR3 DNA reads TGTGCCAGCAGCCAGACAGGGATGGGGGTCTATGGCTACACCTTC. As protein: CASSQTGMGVYGYTF.

The gene calls are TRBV14 and TRBJ2-7, with a weak D call TRBD2 (5 bases). The CDR3 covers 15 residues. Trimming pared 0 bases from V and 4 bases from J, leaving 13 bases between. The germline V gene encodes CDR1 SGHDN and CDR2 FVKESK. The CDR3 region has the DNA TGTGCCAGCAGCCAAGAAGAGGGAACGGGGTACGAGCAGTACTTC. This translates into CASSQEEGTGYEQYF.

This chain joins TRBV6-5 and TRBJ2-5; maybe TRBD2 (5 bases). This CDR3 spans 13 amino acids. Germline loops: CDR1 MNHEY, CDR2 SVGAGI. V lost 7 bases and J lost 1, with 10 bases in between. The CDR3 coding sequence is TGTGCCAGCACCATTGAGGGCCAAGAGACCCAGTACTTC. It is translated as CASTIEGQETQYF.

The V and J genes are TRBV27 and TRBJ2-5, with D possibly matching TRBD2 (5 bases). Trimming stripped 3 bases from V and 6 bases from J, with 11 bases between. The CDR3 is 13 residues long. The germline gives CDR1 MNHEY, CDR2 SMNVEV (reference sequence). The CDR3 sequence: CASSFAAGKTQYF. In DNA form, the CDR3 reads TGTGCCAGCAGTTTTGCGGCGGGCAAGACCCAGTACTTC.

The chain employs TRBV10-3 and TRBJ2-1, with TRBD2 identical over 10 bases. V gave up 0 bases and J gave up 10 bases; unmatched junction bases: 12. The germline gives CDR1 ENHRY, CDR2 SYGVKD. This CDR3 has 17 amino acids. CDR3 protein: CAISESPGLATLREQFF. CDR3 in DNA: TGTGCCATCAGTGAGTCTCCGGGACTAGCGACGCTGCGAGAGCAGTTCTTC.

The chain employs TRBV18 and TRBJ1-2, with D possibly being TRBD1 (6 bases). The CDR3 runs 15 residues. CDR1 and CDR2 (germline): KGHSH, LQKENI. V was trimmed by 6 bases and J by 1 base, leaving 15 bases between them. CDR3 residues: CASSQRTEVNYGYTF. CDR3 in DNA: TGTGCCAGCTCCCAGCGGACAGAAGTTAACTATGGCTACACCTTC.

The chain uses TRBV4-1 and TRBJ2-7; D unclear. V lost 0 bases, J lost 0 bases, and 9 bases lay in between. Germline loops: CDR1 MGHRA, CDR2 YSYEKL. The CDR3 totals 15 residues. The CDR3 reads CASSQERLSSYEQYF. Here the CDR3 DNA reads TGCGCCAGCAGCCAAGAGCGGTTAAGCTCCTACGAGCAGTACTTC.

This chain connects TRBV7-9 to TRBJ1-1; D might be TRBD1 (5 bases). The ends were cut back, 1 base at V and 4 bases at J, with 13 bases in the middle. There are 15 residues in the CDR3. Germline V gives CDR1 SEHNR, CDR2 FQNEAQ (reference sequence). CDR3 DNA sequence: TGTGCCAGCAGCTTAGTTGGGGGAGGTGGCACTGAAGCTTTCTTT. The encoded protein is CASSLVGGGGTEAFF. Together with reference TRBV7-9 and TRBJ1-1, the CDR3 gives the full variable domain: DTGVSQNPRHKITKRGQNVTFRCDPISEHNRLYWYRQTLGQGPEFLTYFQNEAQLEKSRLLSDRFSAERPKGSFSTLEIQRTEQGDSAMYLCASSLVGGGGTEAFFGQGTRLTVV.

The chain combines TRBV9 with TRBJ2-5, with D unclear. This CDR3 has 13 amino acids. Germline CDR1 SGDLS, CDR2 YYNGEE. V lost 0 bases and J lost 1, with 4 bases in between. DNA for the CDR3: TGTGCCAGCAGCGTAGCGGTCCAAGAGACCCAGTACTTC. It yields the protein CASSVAVQETQYF. The full variable domain, its missing parts supplied by reference TRBV9 and TRBJ2-5, is DSGVTQTPKHLITATGQRVTLRCSPRSGDLSVYWYQQSLDQGLQFLIQYYNGEERAKGNILERFSAQQFPDLHSELNLSSLELGDSALYFCASSVAVQETQYFGPGTRLLVL.

This clone was seen only once. The chain combines TRBV7-6 with TRBJ1-1; D gene unclear. V was pared by 2 bases and J by 7 bases, with 11 bases between. CDR1 is SGHVS and CDR2 is FNYEAQ in the germline V gene. The CDR3 contains 13 residues. The CDR3 loop is CASSLSGGSEAFF. DNA of the CDR3: TGTGCCAGCAGCTTAAGCGGAGGCAGTGAAGCTTTCTTT.

The rearrangement links TRBV18 to TRBJ1-5; the D is unclear. Germline loops: CDR1 KGHSH, CDR2 LQKENI. Trimming cost V 5 bases and J 6 bases, with 11 bases left between them. The CDR3 is 13 residues long. In DNA, the CDR3 is TGTGCCAGCTCAACAAGTGAGGGTCAGCCCCAGCATTTT. Translated: CASSTSEGQPQHF.

The chain joins TRBV30 to TRBJ1-1, with 7 bases identical to TRBD1. The germline V gene encodes CDR1 GTSNPN and CDR2 SVGIG (reference sequence). This CDR3 has 13 residues. Trimming took 5 bases from V and 7 from J; bases not matched to a gene: 10. The CDR3 DNA follows: TGTGCCTGGTGGGGCAAACAGGGGATTGAAGCTTTCTTT. Amino acids: CAWWGKQGIEAFF.

This rearrangement joins TRBV4-1 to TRBJ1-1, with TRBD1 identical over 7 bases. The CDR3 is 16 residues long. Germline V gene lookup returns CDR1 MGHRA and CDR2 YSYEKL. V trimming: 2 bases; J trimming: 8 bases; junction bases outside the gene matches: 14. This chain's CDR3 is CASSQHQDRRQLEAFF. The CDR3, as DNA: TGCGCCAGCAGCCAACATCAGGACAGGAGGCAACTCGAAGCTTTCTTT.

CDR3 region: CASSSGQLQETQYF. As DNA, the CDR3 is TGTGCCAGCAGTTCAGGACAGCTACAAGAGACCCAGTACTTC. The chain is built from TRBV28 and TRBJ2-5, with D perhaps TRBD1 (6 bases). The CDR3 spans 14 residues. V gave up 4 bases and J gave up 2 bases, with 11 bases separating them. The germline V gene has CDR1 MDHEN and CDR2 SYDVKM.

This sequence joins TRBV5-6 and TRBJ2-7; maybe TRBD1 (6 bases). The germline gives CDR1 SGHDT, CDR2 YYEEEE. The CDR3 consists of 15 residues. V was clipped by 0 bases and J by 6 bases, with 16 bases between them. The CDR3 spells CASSLGGQGLFEQYF. CDR3 coding DNA: TGTGCCAGCAGCTTGGGGGGTCAGGGGCTGTTCGAGCAGTACTTC.

The rearrangement joins TRBV28 to TRBJ2-7, with 7 positions matching TRBD1. This CDR3 has 14 amino acids. CDR1 and CDR2 (germline): MDHEN, SYDVKM. The trim removed 7 bases at V and 2 bases at J, leaving 8 bases unmatched. The CDR3 region has the DNA TGTGCCAGCAATGGGGACAGTAAACCCTACGAGCAGTACTTC. It yields the protein CASNGDSKPYEQYF.

The chain is built from TRBV15 and TRBJ2-7; 7 positions agree with TRBD2. The CDR3 extends over 14 amino acids. Germline CDR1 LNHNV, CDR2 YYDKDF (reference sequence). V was clipped by 1 base and J by 6 bases; unmatched bases: 6. In DNA, the CDR3 is TGTGCCACCAGCAGAGTACTCGCGGGGGTCGAGCAGTACTTC. This codes for CATSRVLAGVEQYF.

V is TRBV5-1 and J is TRBJ2-5, with D possibly being TRBD1 (6 bases). The ends were cut back, 4 bases at V and 2 bases at J, with 18 bases in the middle. This CDR3 has 16 residues. Germline V gene sequence: CDR1 SGHRS, CDR2 YFSETQ. The CDR3 DNA reads TGCGCCAGCAGCCTGACAGGAAAGGCCCTACAAGAGACCCAGTACTTC. As protein: CASSLTGKALQETQYF.

The V and J genes are TRBV6-5 and TRBJ2-7, with 9 bases lining up with TRBD2. Germline CDR1 reads MNHEY; CDR2 reads SVGAGI. Germline trimming cut 2 bases from V and 2 bases from J; bases unmatched to any gene: 7. The length of the CDR3 is 16 residues. CDR3 amino acids: CASSYGPSGEAYEQYF. Written as DNA, the CDR3 is TGTGCCAGCAGTTACGGTCCTAGCGGGGAAGCCTACGAGCAGTACTTC.

The V call is TRBV5-1, the J call TRBJ2-7; 14 nucleotides agree with TRBD2. The CDR3 consists of 18 residues. CDR1 is SGHRS and CDR2 is YFSETQ in the germline V gene. The V segment lost 4 bases and the J segment 0 bases; nucleotides outside the gene matches: 9. CDR3 residues: CASSGGLAGGPHSYEQYF. The CDR3 DNA sequence: TGCGCCAGCAGCGGAGGACTAGCGGGGGGACCACACTCCTACGAGCAGTACTTC.

This clone came up a few times. The chain employs TRBV19 and TRBJ1-1, with 9 bases fitting TRBD1. V lost 5 bases and J lost 2; bases outside the gene matches: 15. The germline CDR1 and CDR2 sequences are LNHDA and SQIVND (reference sequence). The CDR3 spans 18 residues. The CDR3 DNA reads TGTGCCAGTAGTCTCGGACAGGGGCGCGTGGGTCCTAACACTGAAGCTTTCTTT. Translated: CASSLGQGRVGPNTEAFF.